The rows below give T cell receptor beta chains drawn from one sample of a study of control samples from healthy donors and cancer patients. Libraries were prepared by immunoSEQ multiplex PCR; TCRdb keeps only in-frame clonotypes and omits some of them. The table shows 160,000 or so clones, with over 90% occurring only once. The sample consisted of blood. Receptors were obtained from a man in his fifties in good health. CDR3s include the opening cysteine and the closing phenylalanine or tryptophan. Fields, in order: clone size, V gene, J gene, D gene, CDR3 DNA, CDR3 protein. A D gene is named only where the DNA matches it firmly. Only part of the rows carry a size: once, few, many, or a class if the clone is expanded.

>-|TRBV24-1|TRBJ2-5|TRBD1
TGTGCCACCAGTGATCCTGACAGGGTTGGAGAGACCCAGTACTTC
CATSDPDRVGETQYF
>-|TRBV19|TRBJ2-3|TRBD2
TGTGCCAGTAGTGATTACGGGGGGAGCACAGATACGCAGTATTTT
CASSDYGGSTDTQYF
>-|TRBV18|TRBJ2-5|TRBD1
TGTGCCAGCTCACCCAATACAGGGGGCGTGGAGACCCAGTACTTC
CASSPNTGGVETQYF
>-|TRBV9|TRBJ1-2|TRBD1
TGTGCCAGCAGCGCTAACAGGGGGTCGGCAGGCTACACCTTC
CASSANRGSAGYTF
>once|TRBV11-3|TRBJ2-7|-
TGTGCCAGCAGCTTAGAGGGAGAGAACTCCTACGAGCAGTACTTC
CASSLEGENSYEQYF
>-|TRBV12-5|TRBJ2-7|TRBD2
TGTGCTAGTGTATCTGCGGGAGCCTCCTACGAGCAGTACTTC
CASVSAGASYEQYF
>-|TRBV4-2|TRBJ1-5|-
TGTGCCAGCAGCCCGCACCGGGGCAACAATCAGCCCCAGCATTTT
CASSPHRGNNQPQHF
>-|TRBV15|TRBJ2-7|TRBD2
TGTGCCACCAGCAGCGGGACTAGCGGCTACGAGCAGTACTTC
CATSSGTSGYEQYF
>-|TRBV5-6|TRBJ1-4|TRBD1
TGTGCCAGCAGCCCGGACAGGACTAATGAAAAACTGTTTTTT
CASSPDRTNEKLFF
>-|TRBV6-5|TRBJ2-3|-
TGTGCCAGCAGAGGACTACCTAGCACAGATACGCAGTATTTT
CASRGLPSTDTQYF
>-|TRBV5-5|TRBJ1-1|-
TGTGCCAGCAGCTCGGGGAGCTTTATGAACACTGAAGCTTTCTTT
CASSSGSFMNTEAFF
>-|TRBV28|TRBJ1-2|TRBD1
TGTGCCAGCAGTTTTCCCCATCGACAGGGTCGAAACTATGGCTACACCTTC
CASSFPHRQGRNYGYTF
>-|TRBV10-3|TRBJ2-2|TRBD2
TGTGCCATCAGTAGGACTAGCGAGAGCACCGGGGAGCTGTTTTTT
CAISRTSESTGELFF
>once|TRBV3-1/TRBV3-2|TRBJ2-1|-
TGTGCCAGCAGCCCAAGGGTCGCATTTCGGGATGAGCAGTTCTTC
CASSPRVAFRDEQFF
>-|TRBV3-1/TRBV3-2|TRBJ1-1|TRBD1
TGTGCCAGCAGCCAAGACCTGGACAGGGGATCGAACACTGAAGCTTTCTTT
CASSQDLDRGSNTEAFF
>-|TRBV30|TRBJ2-3|-
TGTGCCTGGAGTAAGGGGATCAGCACAGATACGCAGTATTTT
CAWSKGISTDTQYF
>once|TRBV18|TRBJ1-5|-
TGTGCCAGCTCGACCTGGAATAGCAATCAGCCCCAGCATTTT
CASSTWNSNQPQHF
>once|TRBV6-4|TRBJ2-7|-
TGTGCCAGCAGTCCCCAGGTACTAGCTGTCGACGAGCAGTACTTC
CASSPQVLAVDEQYF
>-|TRBV4-1|TRBJ2-1|-
TGCGCCAGCAGCCAAGAGACCGACGGGAGCCTATACAATGAGCAGTTCTTC
CASSQETDGSLYNEQFF
>once|TRBV28|TRBJ1-2|TRBD1
TGTGCCAGCAGTTTGGACAGGGTCTATGGCTACACCTTC
CASSLDRVYGYTF
>-|TRBV11-2|TRBJ2-3|-
TGTGCCAGCAGCTTAGCGGGGACAGATACGCAGTATTTT
CASSLAGTDTQYF
>-|TRBV19|TRBJ2-5|-
TGTGCCAGTAGTGACTCCGGAGGGGTGGGATGGGAGACCCAGTACTTC
CASSDSGGVGWETQYF
>-|TRBV28|TRBJ2-3|TRBD2
TGTGCCAGCAGGACCACCTTGGCGGGAGGTAGAGATACGCAGTATTTT
CASRTTLAGGRDTQYF
>-|TRBV9|TRBJ2-7|TRBD2
TGTGCCAGCAGCGTAGTGAGCGGGAAGATAGACGAGCAGTACTTC
CASSVVSGKIDEQYF
>-|TRBV10-3|TRBJ2-7|-
TGTGCCATCAGTGAGTCATTGGGTGGCGAGCAGTACTTC
CAISESLGGEQYF
>-|TRBV11-2|TRBJ1-1|TRBD1
TGTGCCAGTCAACTCCGACAGGGGGCTACGAACACTGAAGCTTTCTTT
CASQLRQGATNTEAFF
>-|TRBV19|TRBJ2-3|-
TGTGCCAGTAGTCGGTTTCTCGGCCAGGGGATGGATACGCAGTATTTT
CASSRFLGQGMDTQYF
>-|TRBV5-4|TRBJ2-1|TRBD2
TGTGCCAGCAGCTTGGCTTGGGCTAGCGGGTATAATGAGCAGTTCTTC
CASSLAWASGYNEQFF